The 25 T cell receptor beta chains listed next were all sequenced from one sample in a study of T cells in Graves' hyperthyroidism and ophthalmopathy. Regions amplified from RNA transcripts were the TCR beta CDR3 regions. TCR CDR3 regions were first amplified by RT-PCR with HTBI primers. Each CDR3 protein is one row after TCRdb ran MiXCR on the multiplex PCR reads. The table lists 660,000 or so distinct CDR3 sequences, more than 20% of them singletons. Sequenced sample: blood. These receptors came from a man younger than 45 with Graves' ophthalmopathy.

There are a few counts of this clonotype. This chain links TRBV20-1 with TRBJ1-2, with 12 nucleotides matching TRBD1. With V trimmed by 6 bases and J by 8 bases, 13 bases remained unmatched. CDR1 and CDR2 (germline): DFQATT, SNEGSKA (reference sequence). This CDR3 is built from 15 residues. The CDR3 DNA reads TGCAGTGCACATATTAGGGACAGGGGGCTCGAGGGCTACACCTTC. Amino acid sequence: CSAHIRDRGLEGYTF.

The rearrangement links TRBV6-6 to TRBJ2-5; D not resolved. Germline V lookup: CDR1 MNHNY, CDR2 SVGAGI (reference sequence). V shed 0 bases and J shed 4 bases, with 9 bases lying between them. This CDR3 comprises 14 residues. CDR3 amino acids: CASSYSERRETQYF. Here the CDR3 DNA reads TGTGCCAGCAGTTACTCGGAAAGAAGAGAGACCCAGTACTTC.

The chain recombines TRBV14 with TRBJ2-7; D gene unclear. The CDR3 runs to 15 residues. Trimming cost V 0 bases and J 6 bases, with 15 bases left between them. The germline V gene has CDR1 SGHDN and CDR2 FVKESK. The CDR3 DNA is TGTGCCAGCAGCCAAGAGTGGCGAACTAAAGTCGAGCAGTACTTC. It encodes CASSQEWRTKVEQYF.

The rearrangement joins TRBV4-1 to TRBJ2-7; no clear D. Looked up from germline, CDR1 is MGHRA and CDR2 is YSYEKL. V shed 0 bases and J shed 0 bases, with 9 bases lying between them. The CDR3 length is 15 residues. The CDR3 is CASSQESRSSYEQYF. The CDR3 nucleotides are TGCGCCAGCAGCCAAGAATCCCGGAGCTCCTACGAGCAGTACTTC.

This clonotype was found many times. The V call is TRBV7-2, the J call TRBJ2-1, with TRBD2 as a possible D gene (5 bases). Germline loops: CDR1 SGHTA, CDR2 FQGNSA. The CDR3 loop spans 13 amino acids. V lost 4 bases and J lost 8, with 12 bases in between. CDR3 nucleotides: TGTGCCAGCAGCTCCCCGGGGTTTCATGAGCAGTTCTTC. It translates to CASSSPGFHEQFF.

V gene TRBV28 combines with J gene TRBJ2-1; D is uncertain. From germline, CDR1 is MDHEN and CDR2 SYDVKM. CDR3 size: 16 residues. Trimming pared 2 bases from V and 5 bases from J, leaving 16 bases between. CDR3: CASSLPHAGRHNEQFF. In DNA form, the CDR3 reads TGTGCCAGCAGTTTACCTCACGCCGGTCGACACAATGAGCAGTTCTTC.

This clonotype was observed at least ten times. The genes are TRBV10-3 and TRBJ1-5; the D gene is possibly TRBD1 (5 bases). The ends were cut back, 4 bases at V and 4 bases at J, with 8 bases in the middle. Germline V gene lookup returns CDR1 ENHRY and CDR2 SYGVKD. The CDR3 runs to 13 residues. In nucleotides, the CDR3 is TGTGCCATCAGTGGACAGCAGAATCAGCCCCAGCATTTT. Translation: CAISGQQNQPQHF.

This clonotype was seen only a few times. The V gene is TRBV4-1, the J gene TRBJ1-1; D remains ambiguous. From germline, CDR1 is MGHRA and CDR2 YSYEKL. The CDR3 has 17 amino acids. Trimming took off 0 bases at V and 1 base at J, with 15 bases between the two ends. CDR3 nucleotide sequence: TGCGCCAGCAGCCAAGATTATAGCGGGGTAAAGAACACTGAAGCTTTCTTT. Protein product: CASSQDYSGVKNTEAFF.

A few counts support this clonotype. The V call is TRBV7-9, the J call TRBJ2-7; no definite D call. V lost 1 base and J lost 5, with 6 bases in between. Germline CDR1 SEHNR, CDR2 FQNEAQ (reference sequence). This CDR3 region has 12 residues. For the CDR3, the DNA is TGTGCCAGCAGCTTAGACGGCGACGAGCAGTACTTC. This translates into CASSLDGDEQYF.

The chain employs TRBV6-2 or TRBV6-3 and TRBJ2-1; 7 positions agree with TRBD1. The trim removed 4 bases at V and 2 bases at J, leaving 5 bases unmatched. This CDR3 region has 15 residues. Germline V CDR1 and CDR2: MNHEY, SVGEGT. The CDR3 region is CASSFTGATYNEQFF. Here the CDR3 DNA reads TGTGCCAGCAGTTTCACAGGGGCCACCTACAATGAGCAGTTCTTC.

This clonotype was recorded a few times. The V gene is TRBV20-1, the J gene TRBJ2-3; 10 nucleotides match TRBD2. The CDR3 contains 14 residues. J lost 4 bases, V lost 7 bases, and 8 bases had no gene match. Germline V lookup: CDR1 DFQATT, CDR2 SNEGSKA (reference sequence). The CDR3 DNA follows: TGCAGTGGTCGGACTAGCGGAGGGCCAGATACGCAGTATTTT. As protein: CSGRTSGGPDTQYF.

CDR3: CASSRGGAEPQHF. In nucleotides, the CDR3 is TGTGCCAGCAGCCGGGGAGGGGCCGAGCCCCAGCATTTT. This sequence joins TRBV5-6 and TRBJ1-5, with TRBD1 as a possible D gene (5 bases). This CDR3 contains 13 residues. Trimming pared 4 bases from V and 8 bases from J, leaving 13 bases between. CDR1 and CDR2 from the germline V gene are SGHDT and YYEEEE.

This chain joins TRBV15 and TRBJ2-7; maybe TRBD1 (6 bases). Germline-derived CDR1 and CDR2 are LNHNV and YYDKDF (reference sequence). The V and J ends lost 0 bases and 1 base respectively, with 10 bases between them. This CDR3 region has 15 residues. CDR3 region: CATSRDRTVSYEQYF. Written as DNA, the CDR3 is TGTGCCACCAGCAGAGATAGGACAGTTTCCTACGAGCAGTACTTC. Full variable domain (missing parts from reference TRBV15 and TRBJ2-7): DAMVIQNPRYQVTQFGKPVTLSCSQTLNHNVMYWYQQKSSQAPKLLFHYYDKDFNNEADTPDNFQSRRPNTSFCFLDIRSPGLGDTAMYLCATSRDRTVSYEQYFGPGTRLTVT.

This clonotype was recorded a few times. The CDR3 here is CASRGQGALTEAFF. In nucleotides, the CDR3 is TGCGCCAGCAGGGGACAGGGGGCATTGACTGAAGCTTTCTTT. The chain is built from TRBV5-1 and TRBJ1-1; 12 positions agree with TRBD1. Germline V gene data show CDR1 as SGHRS and CDR2 as YFSETQ. CDR3 length: 14 amino acids. With 5 bases clipped from V and 5 bases from J, the junction kept 4 bases outside the gene matches.

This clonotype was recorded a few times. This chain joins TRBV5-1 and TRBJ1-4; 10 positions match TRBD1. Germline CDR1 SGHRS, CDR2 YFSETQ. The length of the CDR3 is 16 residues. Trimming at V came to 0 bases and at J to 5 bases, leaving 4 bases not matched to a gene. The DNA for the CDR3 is TGCGCCAGCAGCTTGGGGGACAGGGGATGGAATGAAAAACTGTTTTTT. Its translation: CASSLGDRGWNEKLFF.

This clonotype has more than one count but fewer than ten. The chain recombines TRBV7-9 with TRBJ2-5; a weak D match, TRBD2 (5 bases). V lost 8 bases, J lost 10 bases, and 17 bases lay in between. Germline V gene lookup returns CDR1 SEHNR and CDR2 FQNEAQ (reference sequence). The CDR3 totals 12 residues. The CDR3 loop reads CASQLDGRVQYF. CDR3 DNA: TGTGCCAGCCAACTCGACGGGCGGGTCCAGTACTTC.

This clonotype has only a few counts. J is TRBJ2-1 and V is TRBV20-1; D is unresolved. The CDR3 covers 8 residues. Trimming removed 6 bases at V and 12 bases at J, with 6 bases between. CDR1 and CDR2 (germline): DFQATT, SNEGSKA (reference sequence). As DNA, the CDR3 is TGCAGTGCCCGACCGCAGTTCTTC. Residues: CSARPQFF.

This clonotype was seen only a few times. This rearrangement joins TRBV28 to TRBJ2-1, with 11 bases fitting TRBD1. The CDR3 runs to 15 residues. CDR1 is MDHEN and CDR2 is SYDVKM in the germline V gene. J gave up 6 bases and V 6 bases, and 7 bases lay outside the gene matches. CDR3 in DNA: TGTGCCAGCAGGAATCAGGGACAGGGGGGCAATGAGCAGTTCTTC. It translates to CASRNQGQGGNEQFF.

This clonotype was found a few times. The chain's CDR3 is CASSYSRRSREQFF. CDR3 nucleotide sequence: TGTGCCAGCAGTTACTCGAGGCGGAGTCGTGAGCAGTTCTTC. This rearrangement joins TRBV6-6 to TRBJ2-1; D remains ambiguous. The germline V gene encodes CDR1 MNHNY and CDR2 SVGAGI (reference sequence). Between the trimmed V and J ends, which lost 0 bases and 9 bases, there was a span of 12 bases. This CDR3 spans 14 amino acids.

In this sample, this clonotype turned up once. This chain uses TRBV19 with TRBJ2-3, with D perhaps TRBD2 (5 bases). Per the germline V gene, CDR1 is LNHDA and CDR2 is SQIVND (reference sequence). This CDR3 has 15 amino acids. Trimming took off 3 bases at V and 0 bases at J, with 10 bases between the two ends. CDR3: CASSMVPGSTDTQYF. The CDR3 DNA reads TGTGCCAGTAGTATGGTTCCGGGGAGCACAGATACGCAGTATTTT.

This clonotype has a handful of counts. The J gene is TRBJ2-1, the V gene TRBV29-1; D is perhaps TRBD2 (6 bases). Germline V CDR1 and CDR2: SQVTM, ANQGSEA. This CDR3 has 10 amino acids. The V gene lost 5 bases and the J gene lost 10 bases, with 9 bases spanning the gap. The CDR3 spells CSVSAGEQFF. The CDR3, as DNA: TGCAGCGTTTCGGCGGGAGAGCAGTTCTTC.

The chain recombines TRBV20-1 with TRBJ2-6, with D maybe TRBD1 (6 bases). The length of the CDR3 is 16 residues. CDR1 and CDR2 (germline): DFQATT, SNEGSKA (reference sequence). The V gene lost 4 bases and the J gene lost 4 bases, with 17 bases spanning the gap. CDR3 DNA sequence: TGCAGTGCTAATGATGACAGGACGAGGGGGGCCAACGTCCTGACTTTC. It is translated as CSANDDRTRGANVLTF.

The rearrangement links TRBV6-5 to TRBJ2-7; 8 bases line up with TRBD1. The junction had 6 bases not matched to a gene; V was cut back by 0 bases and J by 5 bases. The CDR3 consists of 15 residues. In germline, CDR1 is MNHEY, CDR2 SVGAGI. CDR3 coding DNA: TGTGCCAGCAGTTACTCGAGAGGGACAGGCAACGAGCAGTACTTC. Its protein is CASSYSRGTGNEQYF.

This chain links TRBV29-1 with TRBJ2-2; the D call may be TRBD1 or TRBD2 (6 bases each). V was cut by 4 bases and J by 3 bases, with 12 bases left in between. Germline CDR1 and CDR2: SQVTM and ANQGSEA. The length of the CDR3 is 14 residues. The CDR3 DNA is TGCAGCGTTGCGAAGGGGGGAGACACCGGGGAGCTGTTTTTT. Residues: CSVAKGGDTGELFF.

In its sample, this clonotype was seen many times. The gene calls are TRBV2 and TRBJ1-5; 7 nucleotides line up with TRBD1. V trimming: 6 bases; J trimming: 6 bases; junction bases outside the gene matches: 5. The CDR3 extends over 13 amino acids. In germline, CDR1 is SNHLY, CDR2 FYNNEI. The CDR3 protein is CASSVQGSQPQHF. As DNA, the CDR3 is TGTGCCAGCAGCGTACAGGGGTCTCAGCCCCAGCATTTT.